In this sample, the clone carrying this T cell receptor (beta chain) turned up a few times. The data were obtained in a study of preoperative IRX-2 immunotherapy in early breast cancer. Method: immunoSEQ multiplex PCR; TCRdb's copy keeps in-frame clones and lacks some. The sample contains a few thousand clones, around 82% of which appear only once. Treatment: preoperative locoregional IRX-2 cytokine immunotherapy. Preoperative locoregional IRX-2 cytokine immunotherapy was tested in the phase Ib source study. The V end lost 6 bases, the J end lost 0 bases, and 12 bases lay between the germline ends. The CDR3 is made up of 14 amino acids. From germline, CDR1 is MNHGY and CDR2 SAAAGT.

This TCR came from a human donor with breast cancer. The input for sequencing was tumor tissue, taken after IRX-2 immunotherapy. The rearrangement joins TRBV6-8 to TRBJ2-7, with D possibly TRBD1 on 5 matching bases. CDR3 sequence: CASRLTASSYEQYF. The DNA of the CDR3 is TGTGCCAGCAGACTGACAGCTAGCTCCTACGAGCAGTACTTC.